This T cell receptor beta chain was observed in a study of blood T cell repertoires in COVID-19. Method: immunoSEQ multiplex PCR; TCRdb's copy keeps in-frame clones and lacks some. The sample shows 250,000 to 350,000 clones, roughly 86% of them seen only once. The CDR3 extends over 13 amino acids. The V and J ends lost 0 bases and 7 bases respectively, with 5 bases between them. CDR1 is SGHRS, CDR2 YFSETQ, per germline. This receptor was taken from a woman aged 45-65 years who had recovered from COVID-19. The gene calls are TRBV5-1 and TRBJ1-6; D gene unclear. The sequenced material came from peripheral blood. CDR3 bases: TGCGCCAGCAGCTTGGCGGAGAATTCACCCCTCCACTTT. Protein product: CASSLAENSPLHF.